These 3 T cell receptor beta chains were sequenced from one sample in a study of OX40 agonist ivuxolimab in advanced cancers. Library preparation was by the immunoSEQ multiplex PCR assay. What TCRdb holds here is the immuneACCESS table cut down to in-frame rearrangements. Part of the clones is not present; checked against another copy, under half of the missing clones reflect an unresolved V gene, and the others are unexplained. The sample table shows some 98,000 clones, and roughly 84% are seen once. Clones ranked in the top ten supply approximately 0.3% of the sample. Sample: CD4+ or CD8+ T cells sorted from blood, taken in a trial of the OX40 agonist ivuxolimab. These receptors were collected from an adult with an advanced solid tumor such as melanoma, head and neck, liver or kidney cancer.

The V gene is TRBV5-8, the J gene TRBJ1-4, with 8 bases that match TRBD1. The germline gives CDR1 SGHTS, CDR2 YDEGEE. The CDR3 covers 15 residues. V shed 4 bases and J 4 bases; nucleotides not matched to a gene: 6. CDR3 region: CASSRGQALNEKLFF. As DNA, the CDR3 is TGTGCCAGCAGCAGGGGACAGGCCCTTAATGAAAAACTGTTTTTT.

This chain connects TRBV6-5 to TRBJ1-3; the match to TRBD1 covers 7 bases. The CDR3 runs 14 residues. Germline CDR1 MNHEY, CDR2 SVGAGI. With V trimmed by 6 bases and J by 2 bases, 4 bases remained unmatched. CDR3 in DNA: TGTGCCAGCAGCCCAGACAGGGCTGGAAACACCATATATTTT. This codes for CASSPDRAGNTIYF.

The CDR3 loop reads CASSPGQGLYGYTF. CDR3 bases: TGTGCCAGCTCACCAGGACAGGGCCTCTATGGCTACACCTTC. The genes are TRBV18 and TRBJ1-2; 8 bases are a match to TRBD1. The CDR3 length is 14 residues. Germline V gene data show CDR1 as KGHSH and CDR2 as LQKENI. V was clipped by 2 bases and J by 4 bases; unmatched bases: 3. The variable domain in full, completed from reference TRBV18 and TRBJ1-2, reads NAGVMQNPRHLVRRRGQEARLRCSPMKGHSHVYWYRQLPEEGLKFMVYLQKENIIDESGMPKERFSAEFPKEGPSILRIQQVVRGDSAAYFCASSPGQGLYGYTFGSGTRLTVV.